This T cell receptor (beta chain) was observed in a study of control samples from healthy donors and cancer patients. TCRdb's table, derived via immunoSEQ multiplex PCR, lists solely in-frame clones and lacks some. The sample records just under 60,000 clones, 92% being singletons. The sequenced material came from PBMCs. This sequence originates from a man aged 40-49 years with colorectal cancer.

CDR3 region: CASSRRDHSYNSPLHF. In DNA, the CDR3 is TGTGCCAGCAGTCGCAGGGACCACTCCTATAATTCACCCCTCCACTTT. The V and J genes are TRBV21-1 and TRBJ1-6. TRBV21-1 is given as a pseudogene. The CDR3 contains 16 residues.